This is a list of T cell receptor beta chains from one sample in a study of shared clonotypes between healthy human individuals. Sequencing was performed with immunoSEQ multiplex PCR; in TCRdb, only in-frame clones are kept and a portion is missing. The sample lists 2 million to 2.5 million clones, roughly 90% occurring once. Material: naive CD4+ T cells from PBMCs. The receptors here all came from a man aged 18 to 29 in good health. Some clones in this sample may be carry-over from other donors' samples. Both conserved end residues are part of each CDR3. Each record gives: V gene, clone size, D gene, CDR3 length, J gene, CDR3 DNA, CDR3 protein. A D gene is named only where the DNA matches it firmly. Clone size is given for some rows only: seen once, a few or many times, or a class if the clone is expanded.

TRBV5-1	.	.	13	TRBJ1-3	TGCGCCAGCAGCTCCGAGGGAGGGAACACCATATATTTT	CASSSEGGNTIYF
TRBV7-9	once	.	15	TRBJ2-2	TGTGCCAGCAGCTTTAGACAGATCGAGATAGGGGAGCTGTTTTTT	CASSFRQIEIGELFF
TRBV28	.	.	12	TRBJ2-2	TGTGCCAGCAGACTCCCGTCAGGGGAGCTGTTTTTT	CASRLPSGELFF
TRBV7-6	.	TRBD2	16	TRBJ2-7	TGTGCCAGCAGCTTAGGGCTGGCTAGCGGGATGGGTGAGCAGTACTTC	CASSLGLASGMGEQYF
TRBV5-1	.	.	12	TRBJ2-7	TGCGCCAGCAGCCTAACTGAGTACGAGCAGTACTTC	CASSLTEYEQYF
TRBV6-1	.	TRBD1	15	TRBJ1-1	TGTGCCAGCAGTGAATACGGACAGGTGAACACTGAAGCTTTCTTT	CASSEYGQVNTEAFF
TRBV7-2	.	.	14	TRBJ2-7	TGTGCCAGCAGCTTAACAGGTTACTCCTACGAGCAGTACTTC	CASSLTGYSYEQYF
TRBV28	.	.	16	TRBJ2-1	TGTGCCAGCAGTTTTAGGGACTTGAGCTCCTACAATGAGCAGTTCTTC	CASSFRDLSSYNEQFF
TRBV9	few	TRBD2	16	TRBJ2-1	TGTGCCAGCAGCGGGCCCGGACTAGCGGAATACAATGAGCAGTTCTTC	CASSGPGLAEYNEQFF
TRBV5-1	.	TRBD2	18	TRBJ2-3	TGCGCCAGCAGCTCCGGGACTAGCGGGATGATCAGCACAGATACGCAGTATTTT	CASSSGTSGMISTDTQYF
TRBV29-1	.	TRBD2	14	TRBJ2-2	TGCAGCGTTGACGGGGGGATTGGCACCGGGGAGCTGTTTTTT	CSVDGGIGTGELFF
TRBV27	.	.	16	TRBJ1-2	TGTGCCAGCAGTTTACGCCCCAGAGAAAATAACTATGGCTACACCTTC	CASSLRPRENNYGYTF
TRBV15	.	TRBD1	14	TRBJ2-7	TGTGCCACCAGCTTCCGACAGGGGGGCTACGAGCAGTACTTC	CATSFRQGGYEQYF
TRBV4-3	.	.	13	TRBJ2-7	TGCGCCAGCAGCCCCAGACCCACCGGCGAGCAGTACTTC	CASSPRPTGEQYF
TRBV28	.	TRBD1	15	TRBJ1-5	TGTGCCAGCACCCCCCGGGACAGGGTTAATCAGCCCCAGCATTTT	CASTPRDRVNQPQHF
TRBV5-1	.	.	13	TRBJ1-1	TGCGCCAGCAGCTTGGTCATATCGGGTGAAGCTTTCTTT	CASSLVISGEAFF
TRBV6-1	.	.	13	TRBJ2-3	TGTGCCAGCAGCCACCCGCACTGGGATACGCAGTATTTT	CASSHPHWDTQYF
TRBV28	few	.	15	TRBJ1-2	TGTGCCAGCAGTGATGCCGGGACCGCGAACTATGGCTACACCTTC	CASSDAGTANYGYTF
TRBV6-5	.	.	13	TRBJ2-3	TGTGCCAGCAGTTACAACCCCCAACCCCCGCAGTATTTT	CASSYNPQPPQYF
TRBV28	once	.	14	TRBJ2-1	TGTGCCAGCAGTTTATTGGGTAGGGGGAGTGAGCAGTTCTTC	CASSLLGRGSEQFF